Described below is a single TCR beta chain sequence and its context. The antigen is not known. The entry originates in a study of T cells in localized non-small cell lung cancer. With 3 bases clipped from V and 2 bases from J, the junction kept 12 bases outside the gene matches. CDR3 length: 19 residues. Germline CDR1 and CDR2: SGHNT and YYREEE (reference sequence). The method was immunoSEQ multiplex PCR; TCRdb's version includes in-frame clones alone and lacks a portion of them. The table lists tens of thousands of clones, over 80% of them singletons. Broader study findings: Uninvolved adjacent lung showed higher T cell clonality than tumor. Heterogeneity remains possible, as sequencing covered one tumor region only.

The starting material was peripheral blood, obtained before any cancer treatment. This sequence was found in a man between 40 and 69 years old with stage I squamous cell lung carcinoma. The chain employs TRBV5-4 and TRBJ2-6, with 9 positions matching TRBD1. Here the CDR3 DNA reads TGTGCCAGCAGCTCCCCGGGACAGGGACCCGGGACTGGGGCCAACGTCCTGACTTTC. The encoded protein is CASSSPGQGPGTGANVLTF.